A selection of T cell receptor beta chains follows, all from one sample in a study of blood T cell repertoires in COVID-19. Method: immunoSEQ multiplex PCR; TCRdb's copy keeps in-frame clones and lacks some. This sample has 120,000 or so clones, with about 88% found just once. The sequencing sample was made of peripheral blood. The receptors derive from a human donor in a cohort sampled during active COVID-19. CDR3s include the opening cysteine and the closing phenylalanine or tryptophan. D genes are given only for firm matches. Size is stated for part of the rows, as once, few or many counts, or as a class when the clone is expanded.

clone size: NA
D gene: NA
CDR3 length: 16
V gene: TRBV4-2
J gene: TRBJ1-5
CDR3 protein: CASSQDPRGFGQPQHF
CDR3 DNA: TGTGCCAGCAGCCAAGATCCCAGGGGTTTTGGGCAGCCCCAGCATTTT

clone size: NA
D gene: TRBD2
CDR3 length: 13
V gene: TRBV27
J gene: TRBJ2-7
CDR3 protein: CASSSGGAYEQYF
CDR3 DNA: TGTGCCAGCAGCTCGGGAGGAGCGTACGAGCAGTACTTC

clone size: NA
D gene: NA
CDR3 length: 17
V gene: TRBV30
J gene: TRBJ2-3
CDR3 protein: CAWSGAWSRDSTDTQYF
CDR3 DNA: TGTGCCTGGAGTGGGGCATGGTCGAGAGATAGCACAGATACGCAGTATTTT

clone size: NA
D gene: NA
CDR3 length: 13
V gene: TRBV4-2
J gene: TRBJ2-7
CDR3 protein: CASSPTPSYEQYF
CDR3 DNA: TGTGCCAGCAGCCCGACACCCTCCTACGAGCAGTACTTC

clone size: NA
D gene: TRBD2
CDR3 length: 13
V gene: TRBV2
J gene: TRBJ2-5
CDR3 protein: CASSGGAGETQYF
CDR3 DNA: TGTGCCAGCAGCGGGGGGGCCGGAGAGACCCAGTACTTC

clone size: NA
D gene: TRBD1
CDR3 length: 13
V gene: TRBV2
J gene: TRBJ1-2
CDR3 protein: CASQGEGNYGYTF
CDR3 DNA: TGTGCCAGTCAGGGGGAAGGGAACTATGGCTACACCTTC

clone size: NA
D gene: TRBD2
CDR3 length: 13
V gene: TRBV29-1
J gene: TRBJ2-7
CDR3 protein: CSVAAGASYEQYF
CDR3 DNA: TGCAGCGTTGCAGCGGGAGCCTCCTACGAGCAGTACTTC

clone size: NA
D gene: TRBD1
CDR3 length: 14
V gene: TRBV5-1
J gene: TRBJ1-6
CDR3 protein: CASTEGARNSPLHF
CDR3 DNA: TGCGCCAGCACGGAGGGGGCGCGGAATTCACCCCTCCACTTT

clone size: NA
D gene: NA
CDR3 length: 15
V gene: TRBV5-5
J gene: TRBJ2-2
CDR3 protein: CASSSRVMYTGELFF
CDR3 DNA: TGTGCCAGCAGCTCCAGGGTTATGTACACCGGGGAGCTGTTTTTT

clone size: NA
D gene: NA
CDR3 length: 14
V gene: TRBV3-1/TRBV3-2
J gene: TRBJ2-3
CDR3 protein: CASSSDSHTDTQYF
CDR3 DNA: TGTGCCAGCAGTTCGGACAGCCACACAGATACGCAGTATTTT

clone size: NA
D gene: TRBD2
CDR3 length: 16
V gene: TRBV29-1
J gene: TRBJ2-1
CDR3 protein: CSVEVVLAGEPNEQFF
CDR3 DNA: TGCAGCGTTGAGGTCGTGCTAGCGGGGGAACCCAATGAGCAGTTCTTC

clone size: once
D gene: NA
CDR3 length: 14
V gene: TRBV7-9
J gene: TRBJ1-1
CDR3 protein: CASSLDRLNTEAFF
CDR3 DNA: TGTGCCAGCAGCCTTGACAGGTTGAACACTGAAGCTTTCTTT

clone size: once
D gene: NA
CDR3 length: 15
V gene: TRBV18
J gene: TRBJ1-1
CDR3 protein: CASSPEEGPYTEAFF
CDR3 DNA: TGTGCCAGCTCGCCTGAGGAGGGACCTTACACTGAAGCTTTCTTT

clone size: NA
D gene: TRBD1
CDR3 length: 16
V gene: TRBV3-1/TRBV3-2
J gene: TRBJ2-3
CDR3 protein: CASSQDPGQGTDTQYF
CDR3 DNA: TGTGCCAGCAGCCAAGATCCGGGACAGGGCACAGATACGCAGTATTTT

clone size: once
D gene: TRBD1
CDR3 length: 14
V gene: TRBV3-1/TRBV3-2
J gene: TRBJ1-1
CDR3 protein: CASSQNRDSLEAFF
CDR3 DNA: TGTGCCAGCAGCCAAAACCGGGACAGCCTTGAAGCTTTCTTT

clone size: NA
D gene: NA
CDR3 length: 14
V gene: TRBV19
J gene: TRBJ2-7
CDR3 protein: CASSIVVQAYEQYF
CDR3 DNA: TGTGCCAGTAGTATAGTGGTTCAAGCGTACGAGCAGTACTTC

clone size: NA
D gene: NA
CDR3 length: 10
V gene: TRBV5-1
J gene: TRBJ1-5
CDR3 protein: CASSPPAQHF
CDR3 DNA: TGCGCCAGCAGCCCCCCGGCCCAGCATTTT